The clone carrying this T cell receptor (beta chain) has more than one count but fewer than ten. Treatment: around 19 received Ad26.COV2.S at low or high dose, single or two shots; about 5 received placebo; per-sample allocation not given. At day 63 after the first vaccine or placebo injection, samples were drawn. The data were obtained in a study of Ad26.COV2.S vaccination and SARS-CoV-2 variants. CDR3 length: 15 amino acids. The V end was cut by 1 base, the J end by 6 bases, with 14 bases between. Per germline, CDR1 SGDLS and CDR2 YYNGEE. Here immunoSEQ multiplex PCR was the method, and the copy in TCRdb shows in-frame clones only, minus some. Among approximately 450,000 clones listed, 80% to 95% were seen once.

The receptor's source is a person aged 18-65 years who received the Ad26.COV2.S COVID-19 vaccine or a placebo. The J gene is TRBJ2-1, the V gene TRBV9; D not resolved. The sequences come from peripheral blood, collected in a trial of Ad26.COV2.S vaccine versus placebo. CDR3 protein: CASSVLGSSGNEQFF. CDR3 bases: TGTGCCAGCAGCGTACTAGGGTCCTCAGGCAATGAGCAGTTCTTC.